The clone carrying this TCR beta chain occurred many times. Its antigen remains unknown. The sample belongs to a study of identical twins. TCRdb analysed the 5' RACE reads with MiXCR anew, one entry per CDR3 protein. The sample has about 240,000 distinct CDR3 sequences, over 9.5% seen once. Study results and caveats: Twin-shared out-of-frame alpha sequences were enriched for low generation probability. Cord blood's abundant beta clonotypes had fewer insertions, unlike memory repertoires.

The sequence derives from a man in his forties or fifties in good health. The sample comprised memory T cells sorted from blood.

The CDR3 DNA reads as TGTGCCAGCAGTTACGACTGGACAGGGAGTTACGAGCAGTACTTC. This translates into CASSYDWTGSYEQYF. The rearrangement uses TRBV6-5 and TRBJ2-7; 8 nucleotides align to TRBD1. The CDR3 runs 15 residues. Germline lookup yields CDR1 MNHEY and CDR2 SVGAGI. The junction had 7 bases not matched to a gene; V was cut back by 2 bases and J by 4 bases.